This TCR beta chain was captured in a study of blood T cells in healthy people across ages. Then a second PCR, running roughly 6 to 12 cycles, was carried out with a sample-barcoded 5' primer and a J-beta primer mix. Every sample gave at least 2.5 million paired-end reads containing CDR3. From the 5' RACE reads, TCRdb called clonotypes with MiXCR, one entry per CDR3 protein. This sample carries about 1,400,000 distinct CDR3 sequences, roughly 64% of them seen once, and the ten largest clones take 5.5% to 8%. Every donor contributed roughly 11 milliliters of peripheral blood by blood draw. Each sample provided at least 6 micrograms of extracted total RNA. Study conclusions and caveats: Observed TCR beta diversity per million T cells went down as age went up. This fall followed a roughly linear course with age.

CDR1 and CDR2 (germline): SGHVS, FNYEAQ. CDR3 length: 12 amino acids. On this clonotype itself: What it binds is unknown. A junction end diverges from the germline sequence, so it may reflect a read error.

The sequencing input was blood. The chain carries TRBV7-6 and TRBJ2-4, with unresolved D. The closer fit of TRBJ2-7 to the DNA end suggests the J call may be wrong. The clonotype was recovered from a man aged 18-30 years in good health. The CDR3 reads CASNLGSSEQYF. In nucleotides, the CDR3 is TGTGCCAGCAACTTAGGATCCTCCGAGCAGTACTTC.